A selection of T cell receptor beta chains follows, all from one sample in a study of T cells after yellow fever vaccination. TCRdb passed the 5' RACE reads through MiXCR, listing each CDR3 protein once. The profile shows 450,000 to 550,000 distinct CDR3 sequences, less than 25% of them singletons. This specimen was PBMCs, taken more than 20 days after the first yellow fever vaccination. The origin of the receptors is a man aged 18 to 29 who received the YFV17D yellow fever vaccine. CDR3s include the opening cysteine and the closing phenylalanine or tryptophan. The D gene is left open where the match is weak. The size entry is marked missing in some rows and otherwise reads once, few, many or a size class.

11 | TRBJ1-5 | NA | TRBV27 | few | CASGRIQPQHF | TGTGCCAGCGGAAGAATACAGCCCCAGCATTTT
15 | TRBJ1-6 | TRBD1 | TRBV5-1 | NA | CASSLAGDRNSPLHF | TGCGCCAGCAGCTTGGCCGGGGACAGGAATTCACCCCTCCACTTT
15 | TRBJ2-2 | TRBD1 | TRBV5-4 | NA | CASSSGQQNTGELFF | TGTGCCAGCAGCTCGGGACAGCAGAACACCGGGGAGCTGTTTTTT
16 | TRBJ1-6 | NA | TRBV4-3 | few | CASSKEGITYNSPLHF | TGCGCCAGCAGCAAAGAAGGGATTACCTATAATTCACCCCTCCACTTT
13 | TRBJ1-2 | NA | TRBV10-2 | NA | CASTRQADGGYTF | TGCGCCAGCACACGACAGGCCGACGGCGGCTACACCTTC
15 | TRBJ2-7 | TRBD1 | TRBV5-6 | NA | CASSLPGTGGNEQYF | TGTGCCAGCAGCTTACCCGGGACAGGGGGGAACGAGCAGTACTTC
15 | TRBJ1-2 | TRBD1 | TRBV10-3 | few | CAISQGQAKNYGYTF | TGTGCCATCAGCCAGGGACAGGCTAAGAACTATGGCTACACCTTC
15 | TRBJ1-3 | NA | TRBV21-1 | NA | CASSRHPDSGNTIYF | TGTGCCAGCAGCCGCCACCCGGACTCTGGAAACACCATATATTTT
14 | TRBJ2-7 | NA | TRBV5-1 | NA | CASSLGTVSYEQYF | TGCGCCAGCAGCTTGGGGACGGTGTCCTACGAGCAGTACTTC
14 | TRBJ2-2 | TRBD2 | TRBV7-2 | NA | CASSYASGAGELFF | TGTGCCAGCAGCTACGCTAGCGGGGCGGGGGAGCTGTTTTTT
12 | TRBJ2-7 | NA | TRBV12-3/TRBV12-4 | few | CASSSVYYEQYF | TGTGCCAGCAGTTCCGTCTACTACGAGCAGTACTTC
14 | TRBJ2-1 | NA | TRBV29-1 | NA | CSVEERGRYNEQFF | TGCAGCGTTGAAGAGAGGGGGAGATACAATGAGCAGTTCTTC
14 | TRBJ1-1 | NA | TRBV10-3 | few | CAIRGTHENTEAFF | TGTGCCATCAGGGGGACACACGAGAACACTGAAGCTTTCTTT
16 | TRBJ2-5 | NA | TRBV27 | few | CASSPLNGRNQETQYF | TGTGCCAGCAGTCCTCTCAATGGACGGAACCAAGAGACCCAGTACTTC
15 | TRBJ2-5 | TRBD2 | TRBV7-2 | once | CASRKTSGGGETQYF | TGTGCCAGCAGAAAGACTAGCGGGGGGGGGGAGACCCAGTACTTC
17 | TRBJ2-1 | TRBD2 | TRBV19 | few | CASSIPSGGPFFGEQFF | TGTGCCAGTAGTATCCCTAGCGGGGGGCCCTTTTTTGGTGAGCAGTTCTTC
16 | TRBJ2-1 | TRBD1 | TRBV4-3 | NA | CASSQDRGQGRNEQFF | TGCGCCAGCAGCCAAGATCGGGGACAGGGTCGGAATGAGCAGTTCTTC
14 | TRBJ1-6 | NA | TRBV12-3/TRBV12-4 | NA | CATSPAGYNSPLHF | TGTGCCACCAGCCCCGCAGGGTATAATTCACCCCTCCACTTT
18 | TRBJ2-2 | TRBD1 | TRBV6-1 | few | CASSRKGTGVRRTGELFF | TGTGCCAGCAGTCGCAAGGGGACAGGGGTACGGAGGACCGGGGAGCTGTTTTTT
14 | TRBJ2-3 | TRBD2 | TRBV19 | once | CASRKGLAGDTQYF | TGTGCCAGTAGGAAGGGGCTAGCGGGGGATACGCAGTATTTT